This TCR beta chain appears in the sequencing data of a study of regulatory T cells in long-lasting Graves disease. The time point: newly diagnosed GD, antithyroid drugs for less than 3 months. There was RNA extracted from PBMCs, and the TCR library was made from it. The germline gives CDR1 SNHLY, CDR2 FYNNEI. The CDR3 is made up of 15 amino acids. The ends were cut back, 4 bases at V and 7 bases at J, with 20 bases in the middle. Assembly of TCR beta libraries relied on iRepertoire HTBI primers together with Arm-PCR of CDR3 regions. TCRdb re-analysed the multiplex PCR reads in MiXCR, keeping a single row per CDR3 protein. The data show around 400,000 distinct CDR3 sequences, approximately 15% seen once. This clonotype was seen at least ten times. These data were also reused for a study on T cells in Graves' hyperthyroidism and ophthalmopathy. From that study: Clinicians diagnosed patients from clinical symptoms, serum thyroxine and TRAb, thyroid ultrasound and orbital computed tomography.

The rearrangement uses TRBV2 and TRBJ2-7; D not resolved. The specimen was peripheral blood mononuclear cells (PBMCs), collected at new diagnosis, from a patient treated with antithyroid drugs. The receptor was derived from a woman aged 40 to 50 with Graves disease. The CDR3 DNA sequence: TGTGCCAGCAGTGCTGGGGTCGGGTACGGTTTGGAGCAGTACTTC. Its protein product is CASSAGVGYGLEQYF.